This T cell receptor (beta chain) stems from a study of monozygotic twins with inflammatory bowel disease. Regarding the study as a whole: Those with IBD had lower TCRbeta diversity (inverse Simpson) than their healthy co-twins did. No discrimination was achieved between different T cell subtypes.

As for this clonotype: The antigen is unknown.

The CDR3 has 13 residues. The V gene's germline CDR1 is DFQATT and CDR2 SNEGSKA (reference sequence). Using TCRalpha and TCRbeta cDNA, the researchers carried out two nested PCRs that lasted approximately 16 and 10 cycles. TCRdb re-called the 5' RACE reads; every CDR3 protein appears as one record, without DNA. The record lists about 160,000 distinct CDR3 sequences, of which the ten most abundant hold 6% to 9.5%. This chain uses TRBV20-1 with TRBJ2-7; the TRBD1 assignment by TCRdb is unverifiable without DNA. This TCR derives from a human donor with ulcerative colitis or Crohn's disease, or a healthy co-twin of an affected twin (not recorded which). The sequenced material came from blood. CDR3 sequence reads: CSARGVASYEQYF.